This record looks at one T cell receptor (beta chain) sequence and its context. The sample comes from a study of blood T cells in healthy people across ages. Germline V gives CDR1 SEHNR, CDR2 FQNEAQ (reference sequence). Trimming left V 0 bases short and J 7 bases short, with 9 bases between. CDR3 length equals 13 residues. Using a J-beta primer mix together with a sample-barcoded 5' primer, a second PCR was run for about 6 to 12 cycles. TCRdb processed the 5' RACE reads anew with MiXCR; each CDR3 protein has one entry. The profile shows some 1.5 million distinct CDR3 sequences, over 25% of them singletons.

This sequence originates from a woman younger than 45 in good health. The V and J genes are TRBV7-9 and TRBJ1-1, with no clear D. Sequenced input: blood. CDR3 DNA sequence: TGTGCCAGCAGCTTAGCCGGTCGATTTGAAGCTTTCTTT. Protein: CASSLAGRFEAFF.